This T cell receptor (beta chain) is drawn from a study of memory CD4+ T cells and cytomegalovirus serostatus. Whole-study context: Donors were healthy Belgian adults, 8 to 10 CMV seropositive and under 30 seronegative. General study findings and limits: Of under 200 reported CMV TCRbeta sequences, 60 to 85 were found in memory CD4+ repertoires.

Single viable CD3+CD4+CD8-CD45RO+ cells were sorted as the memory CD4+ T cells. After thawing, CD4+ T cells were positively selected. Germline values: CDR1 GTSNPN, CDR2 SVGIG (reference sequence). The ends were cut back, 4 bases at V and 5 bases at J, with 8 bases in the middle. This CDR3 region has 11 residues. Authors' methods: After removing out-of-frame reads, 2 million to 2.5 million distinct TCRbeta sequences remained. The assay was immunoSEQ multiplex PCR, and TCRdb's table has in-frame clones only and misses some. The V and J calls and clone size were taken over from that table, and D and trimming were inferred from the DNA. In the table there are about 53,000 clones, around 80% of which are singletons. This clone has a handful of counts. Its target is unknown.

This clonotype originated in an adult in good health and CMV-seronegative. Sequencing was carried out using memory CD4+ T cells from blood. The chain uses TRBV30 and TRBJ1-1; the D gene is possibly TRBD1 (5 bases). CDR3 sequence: CAWMGVTEAFF. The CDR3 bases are TGTGCCTGGATGGGGGTAACTGAAGCTTTCTTT. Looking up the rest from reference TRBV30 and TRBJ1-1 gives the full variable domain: SQTIHQWPATLVQPVGSPLSLECTVEGTSNPNLYWYRQAAGRGLQLLFYSVGIGQISSEVPQNLSASRPQDRQFILSSKKLLLSDSGFYLCAWMGVTEAFFGQGTRLTVV.